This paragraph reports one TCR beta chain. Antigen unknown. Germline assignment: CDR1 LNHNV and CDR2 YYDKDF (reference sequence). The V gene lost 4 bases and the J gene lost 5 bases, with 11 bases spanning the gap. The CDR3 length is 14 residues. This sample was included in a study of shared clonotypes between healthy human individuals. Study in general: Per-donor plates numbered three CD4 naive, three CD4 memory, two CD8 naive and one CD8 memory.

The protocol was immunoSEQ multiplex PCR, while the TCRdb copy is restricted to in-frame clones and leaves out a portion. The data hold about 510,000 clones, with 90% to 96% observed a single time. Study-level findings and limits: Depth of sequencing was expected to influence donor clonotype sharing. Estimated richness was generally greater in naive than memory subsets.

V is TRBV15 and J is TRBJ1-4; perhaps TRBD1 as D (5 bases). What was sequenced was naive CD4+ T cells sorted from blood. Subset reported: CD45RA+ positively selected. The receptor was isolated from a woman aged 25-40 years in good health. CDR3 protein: CATSKGLTNEKLFF. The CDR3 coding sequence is TGTGCCACCAGCAAGGGGCTAACAAATGAAAAACTGTTTTTT. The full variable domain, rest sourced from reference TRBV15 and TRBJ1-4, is DAMVIQNPRYQVTQFGKPVTLSCSQTLNHNVMYWYQQKSSQAPKLLFHYYDKDFNNEADTPDNFQSRRPNTSFCFLDIRSPGLGDTAMYLCATSKGLTNEKLFFGSGTQLSVL.